Below are 17 T cell receptor beta chains sequenced from a single sample in a study of shared T cell receptors in the human thymus. The table came from immunoSEQ multiplex PCR; TCRdb's copy has only in-frame clones and leaves some out. The table lists 700,000 or so clones, around 85% of them singletons, with around 0.01% in the top ten. These data also formed part of another study, on human thymus T cells.

The sample taken for sequencing was thymocytes. Source of these receptors: a girl less than two years old with a congenital heart defect.

The J gene is TRBJ1-4, the V gene TRBV5-4; 10 bases are shared with TRBD1. J was trimmed by 5 bases and V by 4 bases; bases with no gene match: 8. The CDR3 length is 16 residues. The germline V gene encodes CDR1 SGHNT and CDR2 YYREEE (reference sequence). The CDR3 reads CASSRQGAQYNEKLFF. The CDR3 DNA reads as TGTGCCAGCAGCCGACAGGGGGCCCAATACAATGAAAAACTGTTTTTT. Together with reference TRBV5-4 and TRBJ1-4, the CDR3 gives the full variable domain: ETGVTQSPTHLIKTRGQQVTLRCSSQSGHNTVSWYQQALGQGPQFIFQYYREEENGRGNFPPRFSGLQFPNYSSELNVNALELDDSALYLCASSRQGAQYNEKLFFGSGTQLSVL.

The CDR3 loop is CASKKERSEQYF. The CDR3 DNA is TGTGCCAGCAAAAAAGAGCGGAGCGAGCAGTACTTC. This chain uses TRBV28 with TRBJ2-7, with D possibly TRBD2 on 5 matching bases. V gave up 7 bases and J gave up 6 bases, with 13 bases separating them. CDR3 size: 12 residues. Germline values: CDR1 MDHEN, CDR2 SYDVKM. Together with reference TRBV28 and TRBJ2-7, the CDR3 gives the full variable domain: DVKVTQSSRYLVKRTGEKVFLECVQDMDHENMFWYRQDPGLGLRLIYFSYDVKMKEKGDIPEGYSVSREKKERFSLILESASTNQTSMYLCASKKERSEQYFGPGTRLTVT.

This clone was found once. This chain connects TRBV5-8 to TRBJ1-3, with a possible D match to TRBD1 (5 bases). Between the trimmed V and J ends, which lost 3 bases and 6 bases, there was a span of 16 bases. This CDR3 is built from 15 residues. From germline, CDR1 is SGHTS and CDR2 YDEGEE. The CDR3 spells CASSSSGGKENTIYF. CDR3 DNA sequence: TGTGCCAGCAGCTCTTCCGGGGGGAAGGAAAACACCATATATTTT. The full variable domain, with the rest looked up from reference TRBV5-8 and TRBJ1-3, is EAGVTQSPTHLIKTRGQQATLRCSPISGHTSVYWYQQALGLGLQFLLWYDEGEERNRGNFPPRFSGRQFPNYSSELNVNALELEDSALYLCASSSSGGKENTIYFGEGSWLTVV.

CDR3 loop: CAWSVLFPPGKGGANVLTF. As DNA, the CDR3 is TGTGCCTGGAGTGTACTCTTCCCCCCAGGGAAGGGTGGGGCCAACGTCCTGACTTTC. V gene TRBV30 combines with J gene TRBJ2-6, with TRBD1 as a possible D gene (5 bases). This CDR3 contains 19 residues. Trimming shortened V by 0 bases and J by 3 bases, and 21 bases separated the two germline ends. Germline values: CDR1 GTSNPN, CDR2 SVGIG (reference sequence).

The rearrangement uses TRBV6-5 and TRBJ2-7; a weak D match, TRBD2 (6 bases). V was trimmed by 2 bases and J by 4 bases, leaving 12 bases between them. Germline lookup yields CDR1 MNHEY and CDR2 SVGAGI. CDR3 size: 14 residues. CDR3 sequence: CASSYDGGRYEQYF. The CDR3 nucleotides read TGTGCCAGCAGTTACGACGGGGGAAGGTACGAGCAGTACTTC.

The chain employs TRBV19 and TRBJ1-2; a weak D match, TRBD1 (5 bases). The germline V and J ends were trimmed by 2 bases and 4 bases, with 17 bases remaining between them. The CDR3 is 16 residues long. Germline CDR1 LNHDA, CDR2 SQIVND (reference sequence). CDR3 in amino acids: CASSITPPGHGYGYTF. The CDR3 DNA is TGTGCCAGTAGTATAACCCCCCCCGGACATGGCTATGGCTACACCTTC.

The genes are TRBV19 and TRBJ2-1; 12 bases line up with TRBD2. The CDR3 contains 17 residues. The junction had 13 bases not matched to a gene; V was cut back by 6 bases and J by 7 bases. CDR1 LNHDA and CDR2 SQIVND come from the germline V gene (reference sequence). CDR3 protein: CASSPLPSGGALNEQFF. The DNA for the CDR3 is TGTGCCAGTAGCCCGCTACCTAGCGGGGGGGCGTTAAATGAGCAGTTCTTC.

The rearrangement links TRBV20-1 to TRBJ1-2; D not resolved. V was cut by 6 bases and J by 3 bases, with 8 bases left in between. This CDR3 region has 11 residues. Germline V gene lookup returns CDR1 DFQATT and CDR2 SNEGSKA (reference sequence). The CDR3 region is CSAYKDYGYTF. The CDR3 DNA reads as TGCAGTGCCTATAAAGACTATGGCTACACCTTC.

The chain combines TRBV5-6 with TRBJ1-3; D not resolved. From germline, CDR1 is SGHDT and CDR2 YYEEEE. Trimming shortened V by 4 bases and J by 5 bases, and 13 bases separated the two germline ends. The CDR3 runs 14 residues. The CDR3 loop is CASSPRGPRNTIYF. CDR3 DNA: TGTGCCAGCAGCCCGCGCGGGCCCAGAAACACCATATATTTT.

This clone was counted once. The chain uses TRBV18 and TRBJ1-2; a weak D match, TRBD1 (6 bases). CDR3 size: 17 residues. CDR1 is KGHSH and CDR2 is LQKENI in the germline V gene. V gave up 0 bases and J gave up 4 bases, with 18 bases separating them. The CDR3 DNA reads TGTGCCAGCTCACCACCTACAGGGATCGCCTCACTCTATGGCTACACCTTC. Translation: CASSPPTGIASLYGYTF.

The rearrangement links TRBV5-4 to TRBJ1-1, with 11 positions matching TRBD1. J lost 7 bases, V lost 2 bases, and 7 bases had no gene match. The CDR3 extends over 15 amino acids. CDR1 SGHNT and CDR2 YYREEE come from the germline V gene (reference sequence). This CDR3 reads CASSFLLGTGGEAFF. The CDR3 coding sequence is TGTGCCAGCAGCTTTTTGCTAGGGACAGGGGGTGAAGCTTTCTTT.

This rearrangement joins TRBV5-6 to TRBJ2-5, with TRBD2 matching 12 bases. The CDR3 totals 17 residues. CDR1 and CDR2 from the germline V gene are SGHDT and YYEEEE. Trimming took 4 bases from V and 9 from J; bases not matched to a gene: 16. The CDR3 protein is CASSPTSGGTAGGAQYF. The CDR3, as DNA: TGTGCCAGCAGCCCGACTAGCGGGGGCACGGCGGGAGGAGCCCAGTACTTC. Full variable domain (outside the CDR3, taken from reference TRBV5-6 and TRBJ2-5): DAGVTQSPTHLIKTRGQQVTLRCSPKSGHDTVSWYQQALGQGPQFIFQYYEEEERQRGNFPDRFSGHQFPNYSSELNVNALLLGDSALYLCASSPTSGGTAGGAQYFGPGTRLLVL.

The gene calls are TRBV7-2 and TRBJ1-4, with 8 bases aligning to TRBD1. The germline V gene encodes CDR1 SGHTA and CDR2 FQGNSA. CDR3 length equals 16 residues. With V trimmed by 2 bases and J by 6 bases, 8 bases remained unmatched. The CDR3 reads CASSLMPGGTHEKLFF. The CDR3 coding sequence is TGTGCCAGCAGCTTAATGCCAGGGGGCACGCATGAAAAACTGTTTTTT.

The rearrangement uses TRBV6-6 and TRBJ1-2; the match to TRBD1 covers 11 bases. Germline V lookup: CDR1 MNHNY, CDR2 SVGAGI (reference sequence). J was trimmed by 7 bases and V by 11 bases; bases with no gene match: 9. The length of the CDR3 is 13 residues. The CDR3 sequence is CAGGTGGAPGYTF. For the CDR3, the DNA is TGTGCCGGAGGGACAGGGGGGGCCCCTGGCTACACCTTC.

This chain uses TRBV18 with TRBJ1-2, with 11 bases that match TRBD1. Germline CDR1 KGHSH, CDR2 LQKENI. After removal of 2 bases from V and 4 bases from J, the junction contained 3 bases not matched to a gene. The CDR3 is 15 residues long. The CDR3 bases are TGTGCCAGCTCACCAACCGGGACAGGGGGCTATGGCTACACCTTC. Encoded protein: CASSPTGTGGYGYTF.

With respect to this clone: The junction shows a germline mismatch at one end, possibly a read error. The CDR3: CAGSTPQGAGGYTF. DNA for the CDR3: TGTGCCGGCAGCACACCCCAGGGTGCAGGCGGCTACACCTTC. V is TRBV6-5 and J is TRBJ1-2; possible D gene TRBD1, 5 bases. CDR1 and CDR2 from the germline V gene are MNHEY and SVGAGI. The CDR3 covers 14 residues.

The J gene is TRBJ1-4, the V gene TRBV6-5; the D is unclear. The length of the CDR3 is 14 residues. The germline CDR1 and CDR2 sequences are MNHEY and SVGAGI. V gave up 6 bases and J gave up 0 bases, with 8 bases separating them. DNA for the CDR3: TGTGCCAGCAGCAGGAAGACAACTAATGAAAAACTGTTTTTT. Amino acids: CASSRKTTNEKLFF.